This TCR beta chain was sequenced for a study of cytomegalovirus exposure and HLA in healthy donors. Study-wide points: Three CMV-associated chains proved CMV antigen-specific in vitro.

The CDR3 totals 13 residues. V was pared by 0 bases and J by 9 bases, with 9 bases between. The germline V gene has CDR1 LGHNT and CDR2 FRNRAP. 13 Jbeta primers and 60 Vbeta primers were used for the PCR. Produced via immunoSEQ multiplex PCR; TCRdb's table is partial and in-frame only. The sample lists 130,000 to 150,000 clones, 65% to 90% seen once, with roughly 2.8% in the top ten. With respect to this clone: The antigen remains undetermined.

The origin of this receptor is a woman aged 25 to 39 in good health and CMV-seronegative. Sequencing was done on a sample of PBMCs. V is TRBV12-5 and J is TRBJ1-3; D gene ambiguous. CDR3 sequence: CASGLVPESTIYF. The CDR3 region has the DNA TGTGCTAGTGGTTTGGTACCGGAGAGCACCATATATTTT.